The 7 T cell receptor beta chains reported below all come from one sample, sequenced in a study of T cell changes during pregnancy in multiple sclerosis. Measured with immunoSEQ multiplex PCR; TCRdb has only the in-frame clones, and not every one. The table has fewer than 85,000 clones, about 92% seen once. The material was peripheral blood, obtained in the second trimester of pregnancy. The receptors stem from a female donor with multiple sclerosis, enrolled in a pregnancy study.

This chain uses TRBV18 with TRBJ1-1, with 7 bases fitting TRBD1. V dropped 3 bases and J dropped 4; count of bases not matched to a gene: 5. Germline loops: CDR1 KGHSH, CDR2 LQKENI. CDR3 length: 14 amino acids. The CDR3: CASSPRGLGTEAFF. The CDR3 DNA follows: TGTGCCAGCTCACCTAGGGGGCTGGGCACTGAAGCTTTCTTT.

The chain employs TRBV5-1 and TRBJ1-6; tentative D call: TRBD1 (6 bases). The CDR3 length is 13 residues. Germline lookup yields CDR1 SGHRS and CDR2 YFSETQ. The V end was cut by 5 bases, the J end by 5 bases, with 8 bases between. The CDR3 coding sequence is TGCGCCAGCAGGACAGGTGATAATTCACCCCTCCACTTT. It specifies CASRTGDNSPLHF.

The V gene is TRBV27, the J gene TRBJ1-6, with TRBD1 as a possible D gene (6 bases). The CDR3 extends over 14 amino acids. Germline V gives CDR1 MNHEY, CDR2 SMNVEV (reference sequence). V was cut by 7 bases and J by 10 bases, with 17 bases left in between. The CDR3 here is CASTLQGSGSPLHF. In nucleotides, the CDR3 is TGTGCCAGCACCCTACAGGGATCTGGGTCACCCCTCCACTTT.

V usage is TRBV2 and J usage is TRBJ1-2; D not certain. This CDR3 is built from 16 residues. The V end lost 6 bases, the J end lost 8 bases, and 25 bases lay between the germline ends. CDR1 and CDR2 from the germline V gene are SNHLY and FYNNEI. CDR3 sequence reads: CASRALTPGFLRGYTF. CDR3 sequence (DNA): TGTGCCAGCAGGGCACTGACTCCGGGGTTCCTAAGGGGCTACACCTTC.

The rearrangement joins TRBV5-1 to TRBJ2-5, with 7 nucleotides matching TRBD1. The CDR3 length is 16 residues. Germline V gene data show CDR1 as SGHRS and CDR2 as YFSETQ. Trimming at V came to 5 bases and at J to 0 bases, leaving 10 bases not matched to a gene. In DNA, the CDR3 is TGCGCCAGCAGTACTGGGACAGTCGAGTACCAAGAGACCCAGTACTTC. Amino acid sequence: CASSTGTVEYQETQYF.

The V and J genes are TRBV7-9 and TRBJ1-5; D is possibly TRBD1 (5 bases). The CDR3 sequence is 12 residues long. V was pared by 7 bases and J by 7 bases, with 11 bases between. Looked up from germline, CDR1 is SEHNR and CDR2 is FQNEAQ (reference sequence). Here the CDR3 DNA reads TGTGCCAGCACCGTAGGGGTCCAGCCCCAGCATTTT. This codes for CASTVGVQPQHF.

This chain connects TRBV5-1 to TRBJ2-4; maybe TRBD2 (5 bases). Germline V gene lookup returns CDR1 SGHRS and CDR2 YFSETQ. The CDR3 length is 17 residues. Trimming shortened V by 0 bases and J by 1 base, and 14 bases separated the two germline ends. The CDR3, as DNA: TGCGCCAGCAGCTTGGAGGAGGATAGCGTGGCCAAAAACATTCAGTACTTC. Amino acids: CASSLEEDSVAKNIQYF.